The subject of this entry is one TCR beta chain. Looked up from germline, CDR1 is LNHDA and CDR2 is SQIVND (reference sequence). Trimming took 5 bases from V and 3 from J; bases not matched to a gene: 6. CDR3 length equals 15 residues. Original analysis: Scientists estimated how many nucleated cells there were by amplifying reference gene primers. Produced via immunoSEQ multiplex PCR; TCRdb's table is partial and in-frame only. V and J calls and clone size are those listed in that table; D and trimming were worked out from the DNA. The sample consists of about 360,000 clones, around 87% of them appearing once. The record originates from a study of blood T cell repertoires in COVID-19. Turning to the study itself: Acute-phase and convalescent COVID-19 samples originated in the United States, Italy and Spain. Sources were T cells, B-cell-depleted T cells, or PBMCs; the material itself was cDNA or gDNA.

The chain combines TRBV19 with TRBJ2-7; 11 nucleotides line up with TRBD2. Sequenced: PBMCs or T cells enriched from blood (not recorded which). The source of this sequence is a young man who had recovered from COVID-19. DNA of the CDR3: TGTGCCAGTAGTGTTACTAGCGGGGGCAACTACGAGCAGTACTTC. Translation gives CASSVTSGGNYEQYF.